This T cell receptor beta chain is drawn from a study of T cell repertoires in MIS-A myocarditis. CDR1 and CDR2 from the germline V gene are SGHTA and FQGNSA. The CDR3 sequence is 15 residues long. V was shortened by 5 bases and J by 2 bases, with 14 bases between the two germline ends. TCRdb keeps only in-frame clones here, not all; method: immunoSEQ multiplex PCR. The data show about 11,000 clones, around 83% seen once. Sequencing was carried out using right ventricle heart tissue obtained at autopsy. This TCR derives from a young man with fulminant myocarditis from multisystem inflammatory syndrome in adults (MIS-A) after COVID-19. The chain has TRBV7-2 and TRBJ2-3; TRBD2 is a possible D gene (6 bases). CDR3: CASSPWDWNTDTQYF. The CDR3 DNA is TGTGCCAGCAGCCCCTGGGACTGGAACACAGATACGCAGTATTTT.